In this sample, the clone carrying this T cell receptor beta chain turned up many times. The antigen is not known. The CDR3 regions of TCR beta were amplified from RNA transcripts. HTBI primers were employed in a first-round RT-PCR of the TCR CDR3. TCRdb re-derived calls from the multiplex PCR reads in MiXCR, one entry per CDR3 protein. Of roughly 180,000 distinct CDR3 sequences listed, over 15% are singletons. This sample is part of a study of T cells in Graves' hyperthyroidism and ophthalmopathy. General observations from the study: Ophthalmopathy was identified by the model a median about seven months ahead of onset. A model of 13 V-J features distinguished ophthalmopathy from stable hyperthyroidism.

The definition of stable Graves' hyperthyroidism was no ophthalmopathy progression within 18 months. This receptor was taken from a woman in her fifties or sixties with Graves' hyperthyroidism. Material for sequencing was blood.

The CDR3 DNA reads TGCAGCGTCCGCCTTTACCGGGGTGGGAGGACAGATACGCAGTATTTT. Translation: CSVRLYRGGRTDTQYF. The V and J genes are TRBV29-1 and TRBJ2-3; D perhaps matches TRBD2 (6 bases). The CDR3 contains 16 residues. V was cut by 6 bases and J by 3 bases, with 22 bases left in between. Germline V CDR1 and CDR2: SQVTM, ANQGSEA.